This note documents a single T cell receptor beta chain sequence. The antigen is unknown. The data derive from a study of B cell selection in AIRE deficiency. Study observations and caveats: Healthy donors alone shared under 35% of some 3,300 Treg sequences; patients alone nearly 9.5%. Patient Tconv cells held roughly a third of Treg sequences shared by healthy donors.

Germline lookup yields CDR1 SQVTM and CDR2 ANQGSEA. Germline trimming cut 3 bases from V and 1 base from J; bases unmatched to any gene: 2. The CDR3 sequence is 13 residues long. Original data processing: Pooled conventional T cells gave 95,000 to 110,000 patient and some 140,000 donor TCRbeta sequences. Sequenced by immunoSEQ multiplex PCR; TCRdb stores in-frame clones only, minus some. Clone size and V and J calls were adopted from that table, with D and trimming inferred from the DNA. The table shows about 24,000 clones, with about 95% occurring only once. Conventional CD4 T cells were sorted as CD4+CD127+ cells.

The gene calls are TRBV29-1 and TRBJ1-1; 7 bases line up with TRBD1. The sample consisted of CD4+CD127+ conventional T cells sorted from PBMCs. The receptor's source is a human donor in good health. The CDR3 loop is CSVDGTANTEAFF. The CDR3 DNA sequence: TGCAGCGTTGATGGGACAGCGAACACTGAAGCTTTCTTT. Together with reference TRBV29-1 and TRBJ1-1, the CDR3 gives the full variable domain: SAVISQKPSRDICQRGTSLTIQCQVDSQVTMMFWYRQQPGQSLTLIATANQGSEATYESGFVIDKFPISRPNLTFSTLTVSNMSPEDSSIYLCSVDGTANTEAFFGQGTRLTVV.